This T cell receptor beta chain was sequenced during a study of T cell changes during pregnancy in multiple sclerosis. Germline values: CDR1 SGHRS, CDR2 YFSETQ. The CDR3 is made up of 12 amino acids. Trimming pared 1 base from V and 5 bases from J, leaving 6 bases between. Method: immunoSEQ multiplex PCR; TCRdb's copy keeps in-frame clones and lacks some. Of 55,000 to 75,000 clones listed, roughly nine tenths are singletons. This receptor was identified in a female donor in good health, enrolled as a control in a pregnancy study. The sample consisted of peripheral blood, taken after pregnancy. V gene TRBV5-1 combines with J gene TRBJ2-5, with no clear D. In DNA, the CDR3 is TGCGCCAGCAGCTTGATCGGGGAGACCCAGTACTTC. Residues: CASSLIGETQYF.